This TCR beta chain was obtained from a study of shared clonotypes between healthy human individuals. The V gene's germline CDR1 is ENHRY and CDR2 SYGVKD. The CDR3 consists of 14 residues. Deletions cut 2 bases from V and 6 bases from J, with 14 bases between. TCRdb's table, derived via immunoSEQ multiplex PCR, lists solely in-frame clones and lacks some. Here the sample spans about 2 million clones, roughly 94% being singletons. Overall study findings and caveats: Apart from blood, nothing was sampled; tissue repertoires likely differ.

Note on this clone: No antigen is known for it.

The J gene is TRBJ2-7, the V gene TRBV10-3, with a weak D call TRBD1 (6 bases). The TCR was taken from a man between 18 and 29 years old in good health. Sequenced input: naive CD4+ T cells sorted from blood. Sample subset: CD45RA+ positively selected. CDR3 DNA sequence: TGTGCCATCAGTGAGAAACAGGGTAGAAGCGAGCAGTACTTC. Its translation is CAISEKQGRSEQYF.